The clone carrying this T cell receptor beta chain was seen ten or more times. The antigen remains unidentified. Germline CDR1 LNHNV, CDR2 YYDKDF (reference sequence). Trimming shortened V by 0 bases and J by 4 bases, and 12 bases separated the two germline ends. The CDR3 extends over 15 amino acids. For sequencing, patients were chosen who had shown expansion of CD8+CD57+ cells by flow cytometry. TCR beta VDJ and CDR3 profiling used genomic DNA as template. One entry per CDR3 protein, called by TCRdb with MiXCR from the reads. The repertoire consists of about 20,000 distinct CDR3 sequences, with 30% to 40% occurring once and the leading ten covering around 87%. The sample is drawn from a study of CD8+CD57+ T cells in acquired aplastic anemia. Findings and limits, study-wide: Both total CD4+ and CD8+ pools in patients were more diverse than CD8+CD57+ cells.

This rearrangement joins TRBV15 to TRBJ2-5; D may be TRBD1 (6 bases). This clonotype originated in a human donor with aplastic anemia. Sequenced input: CD8+CD57+ T cells sorted from PBMCs. Subset of the sample: bead-enriched CD8+CD57+ effector memory T cells from SAA patients. The chain's CDR3 is CATSRDRGLGETQYF. The CDR3 DNA is TGTGCCACCAGCAGAGACAGGGGCCTCGGAGAGACCCAGTACTTC. Using reference TRBV15 and TRBJ2-5 for the parts outside the CDR3, the full variable domain is DAMVIQNPRYQVTQFGKPVTLSCSQTLNHNVMYWYQQKSSQAPKLLFHYYDKDFNNEADTPDNFQSRRPNTSFCFLDIRSPGLGDTAMYLCATSRDRGLGETQYFGPGTRLLVL.